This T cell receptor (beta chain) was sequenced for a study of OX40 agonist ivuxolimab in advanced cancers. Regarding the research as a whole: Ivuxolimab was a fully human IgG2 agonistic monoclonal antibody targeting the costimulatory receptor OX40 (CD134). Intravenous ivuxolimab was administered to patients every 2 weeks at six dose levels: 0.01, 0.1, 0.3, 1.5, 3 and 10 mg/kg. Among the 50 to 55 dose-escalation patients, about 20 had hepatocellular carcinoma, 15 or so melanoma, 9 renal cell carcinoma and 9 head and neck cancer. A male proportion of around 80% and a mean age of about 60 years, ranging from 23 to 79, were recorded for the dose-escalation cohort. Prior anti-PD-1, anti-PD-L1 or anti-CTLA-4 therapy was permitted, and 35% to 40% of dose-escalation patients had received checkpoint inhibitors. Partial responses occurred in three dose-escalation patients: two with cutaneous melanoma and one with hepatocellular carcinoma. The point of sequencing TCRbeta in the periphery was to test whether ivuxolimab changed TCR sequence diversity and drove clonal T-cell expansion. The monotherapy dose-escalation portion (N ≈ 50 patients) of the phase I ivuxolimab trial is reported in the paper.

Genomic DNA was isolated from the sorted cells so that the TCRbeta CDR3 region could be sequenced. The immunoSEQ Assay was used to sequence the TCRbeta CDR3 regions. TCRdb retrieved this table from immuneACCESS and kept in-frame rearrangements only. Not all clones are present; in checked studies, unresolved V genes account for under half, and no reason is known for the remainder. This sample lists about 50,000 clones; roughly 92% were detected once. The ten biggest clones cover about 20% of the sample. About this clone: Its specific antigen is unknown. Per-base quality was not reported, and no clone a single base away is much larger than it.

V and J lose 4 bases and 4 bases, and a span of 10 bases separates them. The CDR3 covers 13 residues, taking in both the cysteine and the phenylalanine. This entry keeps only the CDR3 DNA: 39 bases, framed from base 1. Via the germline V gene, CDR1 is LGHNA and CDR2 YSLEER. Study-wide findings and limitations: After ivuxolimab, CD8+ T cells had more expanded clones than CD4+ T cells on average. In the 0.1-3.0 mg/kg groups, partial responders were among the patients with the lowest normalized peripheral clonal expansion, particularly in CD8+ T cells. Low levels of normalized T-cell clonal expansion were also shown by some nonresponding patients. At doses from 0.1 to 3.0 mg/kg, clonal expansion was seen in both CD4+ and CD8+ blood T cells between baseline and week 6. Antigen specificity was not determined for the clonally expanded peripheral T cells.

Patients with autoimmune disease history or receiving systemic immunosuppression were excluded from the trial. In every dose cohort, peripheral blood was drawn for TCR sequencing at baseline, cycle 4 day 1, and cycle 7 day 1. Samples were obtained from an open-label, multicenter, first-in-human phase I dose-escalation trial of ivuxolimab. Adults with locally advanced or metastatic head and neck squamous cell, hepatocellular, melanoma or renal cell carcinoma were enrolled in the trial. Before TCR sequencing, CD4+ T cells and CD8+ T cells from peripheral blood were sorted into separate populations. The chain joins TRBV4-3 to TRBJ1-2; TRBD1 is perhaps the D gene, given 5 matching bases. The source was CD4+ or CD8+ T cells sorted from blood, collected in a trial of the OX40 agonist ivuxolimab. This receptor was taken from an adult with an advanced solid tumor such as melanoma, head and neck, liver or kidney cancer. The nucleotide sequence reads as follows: TGCGCCAGCAGCCCCCGAGGGACCTATGGCTACACCTTC. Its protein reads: CASSPRGTYGYTF.